The 32 T cell receptor beta chains below come from one sample, sequenced in a study of cytomegalovirus exposure and HLA in healthy donors. The protocol was immunoSEQ multiplex PCR, while the TCRdb copy is restricted to in-frame clones and leaves out a portion. The sample yields 200,000 to 250,000 clones, roughly 85% seen once. Sequencing was performed on PBMCs. All receptors derive from a woman aged 18-29 years in good health and CMV-seronegative.

This chain connects TRBV7-9 to TRBJ1-2, with D possibly being TRBD1 (5 bases). Germline CDR1 and CDR2: SEHNR and FQNEAQ (reference sequence). V lost 2 bases, J lost 5 bases, and 6 bases lay in between. This CDR3 has 12 amino acids. The CDR3: CASSLRTYGYTF. CDR3 bases: TGTGCCAGCAGCTTACGGACATATGGCTACACCTTC.

The chain is built from TRBV4-1 and TRBJ1-5; D ambiguous. The CDR3 spans 15 residues. Between the trimmed V and J ends, which lost 4 bases and 0 bases, there was a span of 10 bases. CDR1 is MGHRA, CDR2 YSYEKL, per germline. The CDR3 sequence is CASSRTQDSNQPQHF. CDR3 sequence (DNA): TGCGCCAGCAGCCGTACCCAGGATAGCAATCAGCCCCAGCATTTT.

The V and J genes are TRBV4-2 and TRBJ1-2; TRBD1 aligns across 7 bases. The ends lost 4 bases at V and 3 bases at J; junction bases unmatched: 8. Germline V gene data show CDR1 as LGHNA and CDR2 as YNFKEQ. The CDR3 is 15 residues long. The chain's CDR3 is CASSRGGQGYYGYTF. The CDR3 nucleotides are TGTGCCAGCAGCCGAGGGGGCCAGGGGTACTATGGCTACACCTTC.

The chain couples TRBV4-1 to TRBJ2-1; D tentatively fits TRBD1 or TRBD2 (5 bases each). The ends were cut back, 0 bases at V and 8 bases at J, with 11 bases in the middle. This CDR3 has 14 amino acids. The germline CDR1 and CDR2 sequences are MGHRA and YSYEKL. The CDR3 DNA follows: TGCGCCAGCAGCCAAGATAACCTGGGGGATGAGCAGTTCTTC. It yields the protein CASSQDNLGDEQFF.

This chain uses TRBV5-1 with TRBJ1-3; D not certain. This CDR3 has 16 residues. V dropped 0 bases and J dropped 0 bases, with 10 bases sitting between them. The germline V gene encodes CDR1 SGHRS and CDR2 YFSETQ. The CDR3: CASSLAGTVSGNTIYF. The CDR3 DNA reads as TGCGCCAGCAGCTTGGCCGGAACAGTCTCTGGAAACACCATATATTTT. The full variable domain, its missing parts supplied by reference TRBV5-1 and TRBJ1-3, is KAGVTQTPRYLIKTRGQQVTLSCSPISGHRSVSWYQQTPGQGLQFLFEYFSETQRNKGNFPGRFSGRQFSNSRSEMNVSTLELGDSALYLCASSLAGTVSGNTIYFGEGSWLTVV.

This sequence joins TRBV27 and TRBJ2-7; D is ambiguous. Germline assignment: CDR1 MNHEY and CDR2 SMNVEV (reference sequence). The CDR3 is 13 residues long. V was trimmed by 8 bases and J by 4 bases, leaving 15 bases between them. CDR3 region: CASARGLGYEQYF. The CDR3 DNA follows: TGTGCCAGCGCCCGTGGGCTTGGGTACGAGCAGTACTTC.

This chain uses TRBV30 with TRBJ2-2; perhaps D is TRBD1 or TRBD2 (5 bases each). V was cut by 4 bases and J by 4 bases, with 19 bases left in between. This CDR3 contains 16 residues. Germline V lookup: CDR1 GTSNPN, CDR2 SVGIG (reference sequence). In DNA form, the CDR3 reads TGTGCCTGGAATCGAAACGCCAGGGCGGGCACCGGGGAGCTGTTTTTT. It codes for CAWNRNARAGTGELFF.

This clone turned up a few times. The chain recombines TRBV5-1 with TRBJ1-1; the match to TRBD1 covers 10 bases. This CDR3 contains 14 residues. Germline V gene sequence: CDR1 SGHRS, CDR2 YFSETQ. The trim removed 0 bases at V and 10 bases at J, leaving 6 bases unmatched. The CDR3 DNA follows: TGCGCCAGCAGCTTGGGTGGGACAGGGGAATCAGCTTTCTTT. It encodes CASSLGGTGESAFF.

This chain links TRBV19 with TRBJ2-7; weak D call: TRBD1 (5 bases). V gave up 3 bases and J gave up 3 bases, with 12 bases separating them. The length of the CDR3 is 14 residues. Per germline, CDR1 LNHDA and CDR2 SQIVND (reference sequence). CDR3 DNA sequence: TGTGCCAGTAGTATCGGAGTAGGGGTCTACGAGCAGTACTTC. Its translation is CASSIGVGVYEQYF.

This chain connects TRBV28 to TRBJ2-7; 10 nucleotides align to TRBD2. The CDR3 contains 15 residues. Germline-derived CDR1 and CDR2 are MDHEN and SYDVKM. Losses at the gene ends were 4 bases for V and 2 bases for J; bases not matched to a gene: 5. This CDR3 is CASSSPGTSAYEQYF. The CDR3 DNA reads as TGTGCCAGCAGTTCCCCGGGGACTAGCGCCTACGAGCAGTACTTC.

This chain joins TRBV30 and TRBJ2-1, with no clear D. The V end was cut by 1 base, the J end by 4 bases, with 14 bases between. The CDR3 has 15 residues. Germline loops: CDR1 GTSNPN, CDR2 SVGIG (reference sequence). In DNA, the CDR3 is TGTGCCTGGAGTGGGTACGGCGAGAGTTACAATGAGCAGTTCTTC. Its translation is CAWSGYGESYNEQFF.

V and J are TRBV4-1 and TRBJ1-2, with 8 bases fitting TRBD1. Germline-derived CDR1 and CDR2 are MGHRA and YSYEKL. The CDR3 consists of 15 residues. V dropped 1 base and J dropped 8; count of bases not matched to a gene: 9. CDR3 in amino acids: CASSQVETGVGGYTF. DNA of the CDR3: TGCGCCAGCAGCCAAGTGGAGACAGGGGTCGGCGGCTACACCTTC.

This clone occurred once. The CDR3 DNA reads TGTGCCAGCAGTCCACTCGGCACAGATACGCAGTATTTT. This sequence encodes CASSPLGTDTQYF. The gene calls are TRBV28 and TRBJ2-3; D gene unclear. V lost 5 bases, J lost 1 base, and 7 bases lay in between. Germline CDR1 MDHEN, CDR2 SYDVKM. The CDR3 has 13 residues.

The J gene is TRBJ2-1, the V gene TRBV30; D assignment may be TRBD1 or TRBD2 (5 bases each). Trimming pared 7 bases from V and 8 bases from J, leaving 24 bases between. The CDR3 extends over 15 amino acids. Germline V lookup: CDR1 GTSNPN, CDR2 SVGIG (reference sequence). CDR3 in DNA: TGTGCCTTTTCCCCACCCGGGACCCAAGCCCATGAGCAGTTCTTC. It encodes CAFSPPGTQAHEQFF.

The chain links TRBV19 to TRBJ1-5, with D uncertain. The CDR3 has 12 residues. The germline V gene encodes CDR1 LNHDA and CDR2 SQIVND (reference sequence). The germline V and J ends were trimmed by 3 bases and 5 bases, with 5 bases remaining between them. In DNA form, the CDR3 reads TGTGCCAGTAGTATCTGGGATCAGCCCCAGCATTTT. Its translation: CASSIWDQPQHF.

The chain recombines TRBV5-1 with TRBJ1-1, with 7 positions matching TRBD1. Germline CDR1 reads SGHRS; CDR2 reads YFSETQ. The length of the CDR3 is 13 residues. V lost 4 bases and J lost 5; bases outside the gene matches: 5. The CDR3 loop reads CASSPDRVTEAFF. CDR3 DNA sequence: TGCGCCAGCAGCCCCGACAGGGTAACTGAAGCTTTCTTT. Combining the CDR3 with reference TRBV5-1 and TRBJ1-1 gives the whole variable domain KAGVTQTPRYLIKTRGQQVTLSCSPISGHRSVSWYQQTPGQGLQFLFEYFSETQRNKGNFPGRFSGRQFSNSRSEMNVSTLELGDSALYLCASSPDRVTEAFFGQGTRLTVV.

This clone was seen only a few times. This sample also contains other DNA sequences that code for the same CDR3. J is TRBJ1-6 and V is TRBV9; perhaps TRBD1 as D (5 bases). The CDR3 runs to 16 residues. Between the trimmed V and J ends, which lost 0 bases and 6 bases, there was a span of 13 bases. Germline V gives CDR1 SGDLS, CDR2 YYNGEE. This CDR3 reads CASSVGGGRGNSPLHF. The CDR3 DNA sequence: TGTGCCAGCAGCGTAGGGGGGGGAAGGGGTAATTCACCCCTCCACTTT.

The chain employs TRBV20-1 and TRBJ2-3; D is uncertain. The germline V and J ends were trimmed by 6 bases and 5 bases, with 9 bases remaining between them. The germline CDR1 and CDR2 sequences are DFQATT and SNEGSKA (reference sequence). This CDR3 spans 11 amino acids. This chain's CDR3 is CSAISLDTQYF. The CDR3 DNA reads TGCAGTGCGATTAGCCTAGATACGCAGTATTTT.

V usage is TRBV5-1 and J usage is TRBJ2-1, with D hard to call. This CDR3 comprises 13 residues. Per the germline V gene, CDR1 is SGHRS and CDR2 is YFSETQ. Trimming pared 1 base from V and 12 bases from J, leaving 14 bases between. In DNA, the CDR3 is TGCGCCAGCAGCTTGTCCCCAATTTCAGCGCAGTTCTTC. Translating gives CASSLSPISAQFF.

The chain carries TRBV29-1 and TRBJ2-3, with D possibly called TRBD1 or TRBD2 (5 bases each). Germline values: CDR1 SQVTM, CDR2 ANQGSEA. V lost 3 bases, J lost 4 bases, and 8 bases lay in between. This CDR3 has 12 amino acids. The CDR3 DNA follows: TGCAGCGTTGAGGGGGATTCAGATACGCAGTATTTT. It yields the protein CSVEGDSDTQYF.

The rearrangement links TRBV5-5 to TRBJ2-7, with 12 bases lining up with TRBD2. The CDR3 contains 16 residues. Unmatched junction bases numbered 5, after V lost 4 bases and J lost 0 bases. Germline V gives CDR1 SGHKS, CDR2 YYEKEE (reference sequence). CDR3 loop: CASSLTSGSLSYEQYF. The CDR3 DNA sequence: TGTGCCAGCAGCCTGACTAGCGGGAGTCTCTCCTACGAGCAGTACTTC.

The rearrangement uses TRBV7-7 and TRBJ2-1, with D perhaps TRBD2 (6 bases). The V and J ends lost 1 base and 2 bases respectively, with 9 bases between them. The length of the CDR3 is 15 residues. Germline assignment: CDR1 SSHAT and CDR2 FNYEAQ (reference sequence). CDR3 DNA: TGTGCCAGCAGCTTAGTGGCGGGGCCCTACAATGAGCAGTTCTTC. It yields the protein CASSLVAGPYNEQFF.

The chain has TRBV18 and TRBJ2-7; 7 positions agree with TRBD2. V shed 3 bases, J shed 2 bases, and the junction held 7 bases outside the gene matches. Germline V gives CDR1 KGHSH, CDR2 LQKENI. CDR3 length: 15 residues. The CDR3 reads CASSPSAGTTYEQYF. CDR3 coding DNA: TGTGCCAGCTCACCGTCGGCCGGGACTACCTACGAGCAGTACTTC.

In its sample, this clone was seen a few times. The chain has TRBV6-5 and TRBJ1-4; TRBD1 agrees at 8 bases. V shed 5 bases and J 8 bases; nucleotides not matched to a gene: 10. The germline CDR1 and CDR2 sequences are MNHEY and SVGAGI. The length of the CDR3 is 15 residues. As DNA, the CDR3 is TGTGCCAGCAGTAGAACCTGGACAGGGTACGAAAAACTGTTTTTT. Amino acids: CASSRTWTGYEKLFF.

The V call is TRBV18, the J call TRBJ2-7; 7 bases align to TRBD1. V trimming: 4 bases; J trimming: 3 bases; junction bases outside the gene matches: 6. CDR1 KGHSH and CDR2 LQKENI come from the germline V gene. The CDR3 length is 14 residues. The CDR3: CASSLGQGDYEQYF. The CDR3, as DNA: TGTGCCAGCTCACTCGGGCAGGGGGACTACGAGCAGTACTTC.

The V call is TRBV4-1, the J call TRBJ1-4; TRBD1 matches at 9 bases. V dropped 2 bases and J dropped 8; count of bases not matched to a gene: 9. The CDR3 totals 16 residues. CDR1 is MGHRA and CDR2 is YSYEKL in the germline V gene. The DNA of the CDR3 is TGCGCCAGCAGCCAAAAATGGGGCGGGACAGGGGAAAAACTGTTTTTT. This gives the protein CASSQKWGGTGEKLFF.

The V gene is TRBV6-1, the J gene TRBJ2-2; the D gene is possibly TRBD1 (5 bases). Germline loops: CDR1 MNHNS, CDR2 SASEGT. V lost 7 bases and J lost 7, with 19 bases in between. This CDR3 is 15 amino acids long. CDR3 in amino acids: CASKDRQGLGGELFF. DNA for the CDR3: TGTGCCAGCAAGGATAGGCAGGGCTTAGGCGGGGAGCTGTTTTTT.

The J gene is TRBJ2-7, the V gene TRBV5-3; D unresolved. TRBV5-3 is treated as an ORF (open reading frame) with a function not yet certain. V was trimmed by 5 bases and J by 3 bases, leaving 6 bases between them. There are 11 residues in the CDR3. The CDR3 protein is CARRGSYEQYF. The CDR3 DNA reads TGTGCCAGAAGGGGAAGCTACGAGCAGTACTTC.

In this sample, this clone turned up once. This chain links TRBV5-1 with TRBJ2-7; a weak D match, TRBD1 (6 bases). The length of the CDR3 is 13 residues. Germline V gene sequence: CDR1 SGHRS, CDR2 YFSETQ. With 1 base removed from V and 3 bases from J, the gap between germline ends came to 8 bases. The CDR3 DNA reads as TGCGCCAGCAGCTTGCTACAGGGCTACGAGCAGTACTTC. Protein: CASSLLQGYEQYF.

The chain uses TRBV5-6 and TRBJ2-7; TRBD2 matches at 9 bases. The V segment lost 4 bases and the J segment 3 bases; nucleotides outside the gene matches: 11. The germline V gene has CDR1 SGHDT and CDR2 YYEEEE. This CDR3 is 16 amino acids long. The CDR3 region is CASSASSGDLLYEQYF. The CDR3 coding sequence is TGTGCCAGCAGCGCCTCTAGCGGGGACTTACTCTACGAGCAGTACTTC.

This chain connects TRBV6-1 to TRBJ1-4; no reliable D call. Germline CDR1 MNHNS, CDR2 SASEGT. This CDR3 comprises 13 residues. The germline V and J ends were trimmed by 10 bases and 5 bases, with 14 bases remaining between them. DNA for the CDR3: TGTGCCACCGGCCGGGTGGGGAATGAAAAACTGTTTTTT. As protein: CATGRVGNEKLFF.

The genes are TRBV2 and TRBJ1-2; D possibly corresponds to TRBD1 (5 bases). Between the trimmed V and J ends, which lost 3 bases and 5 bases, there was a span of 13 bases. CDR1 is SNHLY, CDR2 FYNNEI, per germline. The CDR3 consists of 14 residues. CDR3 in DNA: TGTGCCAGCAGTGATCAGGGCGGAAAATATGGCTACACCTTC. It encodes CASSDQGGKYGYTF.